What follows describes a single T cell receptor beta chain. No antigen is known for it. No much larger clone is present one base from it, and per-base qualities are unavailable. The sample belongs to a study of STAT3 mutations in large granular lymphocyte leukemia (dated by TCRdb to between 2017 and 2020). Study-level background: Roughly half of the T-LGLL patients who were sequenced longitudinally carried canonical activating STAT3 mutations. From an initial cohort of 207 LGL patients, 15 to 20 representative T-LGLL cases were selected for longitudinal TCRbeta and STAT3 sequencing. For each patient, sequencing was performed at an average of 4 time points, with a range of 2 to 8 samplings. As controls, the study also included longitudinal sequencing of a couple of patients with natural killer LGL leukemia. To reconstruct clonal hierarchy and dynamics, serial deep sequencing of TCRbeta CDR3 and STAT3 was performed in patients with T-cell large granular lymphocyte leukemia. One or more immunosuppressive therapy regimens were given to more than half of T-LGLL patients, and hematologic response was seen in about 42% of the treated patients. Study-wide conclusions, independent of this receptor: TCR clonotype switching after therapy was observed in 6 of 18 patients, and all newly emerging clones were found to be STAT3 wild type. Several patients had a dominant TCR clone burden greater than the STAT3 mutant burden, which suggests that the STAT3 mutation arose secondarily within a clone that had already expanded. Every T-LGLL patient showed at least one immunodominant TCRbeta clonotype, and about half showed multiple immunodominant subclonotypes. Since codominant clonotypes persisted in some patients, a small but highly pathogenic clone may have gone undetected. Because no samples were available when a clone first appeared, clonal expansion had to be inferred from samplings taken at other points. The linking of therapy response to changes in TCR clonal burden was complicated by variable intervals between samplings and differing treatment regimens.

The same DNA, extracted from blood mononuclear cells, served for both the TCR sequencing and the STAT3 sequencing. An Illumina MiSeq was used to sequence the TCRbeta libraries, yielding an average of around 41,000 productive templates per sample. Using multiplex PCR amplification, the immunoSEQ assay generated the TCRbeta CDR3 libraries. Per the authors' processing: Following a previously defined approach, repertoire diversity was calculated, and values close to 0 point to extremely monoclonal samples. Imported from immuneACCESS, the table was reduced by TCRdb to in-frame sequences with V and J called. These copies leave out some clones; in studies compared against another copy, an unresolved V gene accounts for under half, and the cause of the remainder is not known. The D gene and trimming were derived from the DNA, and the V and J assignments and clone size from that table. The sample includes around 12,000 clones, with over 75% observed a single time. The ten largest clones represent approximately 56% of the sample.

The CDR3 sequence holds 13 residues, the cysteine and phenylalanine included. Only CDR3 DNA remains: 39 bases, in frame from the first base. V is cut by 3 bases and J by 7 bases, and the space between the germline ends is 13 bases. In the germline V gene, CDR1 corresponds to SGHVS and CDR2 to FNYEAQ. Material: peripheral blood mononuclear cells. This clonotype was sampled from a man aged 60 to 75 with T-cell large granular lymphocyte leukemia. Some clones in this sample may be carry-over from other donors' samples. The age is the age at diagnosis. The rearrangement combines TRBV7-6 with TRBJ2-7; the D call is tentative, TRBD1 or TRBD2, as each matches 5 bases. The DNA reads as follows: TGTGCCAGCAGCTTGGGACCGACGGGGGAGCAGTACTTC. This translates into CASSLGPTGEQYF.